The source of this T cell receptor (beta chain) is a study of shared clonotypes between healthy human individuals. V shed 5 bases, J shed 0 bases, and the junction held 12 bases outside the gene matches. This CDR3 has 18 residues. Germline CDR1 is SGHTA and CDR2 is FQGNSA. Profiling relied on immunoSEQ multiplex PCR, and the TCRdb table lists in-frame clones only, not all of them. The sample has about 2.4 million clones, approximately 94% seen once. This chain uses TRBV7-2 with TRBJ2-5, with 10 bases that match TRBD2. This sequence was found in a man younger than 35 in good health. Some clones in this sample may be carry-over from other donors' samples. The sample taken for sequencing was naive CD4+ T cells from PBMCs. Subset defined: CD45RA+ positively selected. CDR3 loop: CASSRALQAGGYQETQYF. The CDR3 nucleotides read TGTGCCAGCAGCCGGGCTCTACAAGCGGGAGGGTACCAAGAGACCCAGTACTTC. Full variable domain (missing parts from reference TRBV7-2 and TRBJ2-5): GAGVSQSPSNKVTEKGKDVELRCDPISGHTALYWYRQSLGQGLEFLIYFQGNSAPDKSGLPSDRFSAERTGGSVSTLTIQRTQQEDSAVYLCASSRALQAGGYQETQYFGPGTRLLVL.